This T cell receptor (beta chain) originates from a study of identical twins. The germline V gene encodes CDR1 LGHNA and CDR2 YSLEER. The CDR3 runs 15 residues. V lost 4 bases and J 4 bases, leaving 16 bases between the germline ends. There were only healthy Caucasians among the donors. Via MiXCR, TCRdb re-called the 5' RACE reads, giving one row per CDR3 protein. Found here are 420,000 or so distinct CDR3 sequences, about 18% of them singletons; the top ten hold roughly 12%. This chain uses TRBV4-3 with TRBJ1-2, with D unresolved. The receptor was isolated from a man over 45 in good health. Sequencing used naive T cells sorted from blood. CDR3 bases: TGCGCCAGCAGCCCGAATCGTGGAGAAGGCTATGGCTACACCTTC. It encodes CASSPNRGEGYGYTF.